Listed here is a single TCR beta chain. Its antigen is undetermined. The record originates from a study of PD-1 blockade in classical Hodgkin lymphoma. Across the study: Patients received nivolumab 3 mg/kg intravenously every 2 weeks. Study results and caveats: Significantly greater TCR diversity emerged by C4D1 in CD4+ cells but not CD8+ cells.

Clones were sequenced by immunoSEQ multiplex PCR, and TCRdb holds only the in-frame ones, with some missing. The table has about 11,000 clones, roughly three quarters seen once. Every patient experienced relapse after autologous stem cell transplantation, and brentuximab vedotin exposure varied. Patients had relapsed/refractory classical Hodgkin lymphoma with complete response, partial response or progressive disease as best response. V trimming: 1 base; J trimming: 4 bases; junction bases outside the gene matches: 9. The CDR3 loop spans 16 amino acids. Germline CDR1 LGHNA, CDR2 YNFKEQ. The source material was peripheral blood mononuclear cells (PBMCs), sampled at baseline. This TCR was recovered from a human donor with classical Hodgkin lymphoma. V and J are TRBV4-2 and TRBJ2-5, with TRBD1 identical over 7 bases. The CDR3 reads CASSQGEDRAGETQYF. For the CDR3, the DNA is TGTGCCAGCAGCCAAGGGGAAGACAGGGCGGGAGAGACCCAGTACTTC.